This T cell receptor (beta chain) was observed in a study of T cells after yellow fever vaccination. Points from the study as a whole: Peaking faster, on day 5 versus 15, the secondary response was nonetheless weaker. Contaminants from the bulk population, in the form of abundant clonotypes, could be found in FACS-sorted repertoires.

This clonotype was observed many times. Its antigen is not known. TCRdb re-derived calls from the 5' RACE reads in MiXCR, one entry per CDR3 protein. The table records some 350,000 distinct CDR3 sequences, about 4% of them present only once. The length of the CDR3 is 11 residues. Germline V lookup: CDR1 MNHEY, CDR2 SVGAGI. Trimming cost V 6 bases and J 7 bases, with 9 bases left between them. The V call is TRBV6-5, the J call TRBJ2-5; D gene unclear. The sample was PBMCs, taken 5 days after the yellow fever booster vaccination. This TCR came from a man aged 18 to 29 who received the YFV17D yellow fever vaccine. The CDR3 DNA reads TGTGCCAGCAGCCGTTGGGGGACCCAGTACTTC. Residues: CASSRWGTQYF.